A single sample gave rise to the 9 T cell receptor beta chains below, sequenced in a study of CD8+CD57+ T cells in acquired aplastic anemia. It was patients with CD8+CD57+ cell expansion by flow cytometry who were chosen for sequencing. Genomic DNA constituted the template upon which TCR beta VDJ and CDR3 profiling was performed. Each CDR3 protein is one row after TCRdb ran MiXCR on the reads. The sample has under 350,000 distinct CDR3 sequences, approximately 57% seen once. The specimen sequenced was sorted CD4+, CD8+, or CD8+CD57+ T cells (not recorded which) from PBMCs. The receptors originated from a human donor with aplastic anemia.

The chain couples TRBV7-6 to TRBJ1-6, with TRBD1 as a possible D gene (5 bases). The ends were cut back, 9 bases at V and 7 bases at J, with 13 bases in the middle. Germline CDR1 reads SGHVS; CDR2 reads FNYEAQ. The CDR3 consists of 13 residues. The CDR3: CASTGAANSPLHF. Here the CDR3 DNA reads TGTGCCAGTACTGGGGCAGCCAATTCACCCCTCCACTTT.

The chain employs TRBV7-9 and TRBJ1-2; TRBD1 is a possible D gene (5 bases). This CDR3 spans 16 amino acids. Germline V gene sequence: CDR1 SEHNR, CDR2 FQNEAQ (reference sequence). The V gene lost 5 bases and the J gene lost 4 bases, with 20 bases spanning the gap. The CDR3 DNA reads TGTGCCAGCAGCGCCCTACTAGTGGAGCAGGGCTATGGCTACACCTTC. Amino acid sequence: CASSALLVEQGYGYTF. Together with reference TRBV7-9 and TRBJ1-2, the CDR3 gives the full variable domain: DTGVSQNPRHKITKRGQNVTFRCDPISEHNRLYWYRQTLGQGPEFLTYFQNEAQLEKSRLLSDRFSAERPKGSFSTLEIQRTEQGDSAMYLCASSALLVEQGYGYTFGSGTRLTVV.

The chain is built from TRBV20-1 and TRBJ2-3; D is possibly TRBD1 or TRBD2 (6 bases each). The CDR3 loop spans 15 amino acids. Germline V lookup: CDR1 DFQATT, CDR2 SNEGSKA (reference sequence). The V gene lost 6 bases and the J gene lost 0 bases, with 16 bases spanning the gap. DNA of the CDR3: TGCAGTGCCCATGTCGGAGGGGGAAGCACAGATACGCAGTATTTT. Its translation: CSAHVGGGSTDTQYF.

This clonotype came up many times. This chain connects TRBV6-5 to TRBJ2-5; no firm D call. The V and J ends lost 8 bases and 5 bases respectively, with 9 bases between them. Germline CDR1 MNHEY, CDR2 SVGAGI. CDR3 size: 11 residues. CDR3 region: CASGGPETQYF. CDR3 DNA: TGTGCCAGCGGTGGGCCCGAGACCCAGTACTTC.

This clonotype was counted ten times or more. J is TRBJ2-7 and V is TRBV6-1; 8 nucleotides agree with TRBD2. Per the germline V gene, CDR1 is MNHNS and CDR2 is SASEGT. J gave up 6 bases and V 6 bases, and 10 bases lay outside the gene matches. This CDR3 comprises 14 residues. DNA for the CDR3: TGTGCCAGCAGACCTTACGGGGGGGGGGGCGAGCAGTACTTC. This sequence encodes CASRPYGGGGEQYF.

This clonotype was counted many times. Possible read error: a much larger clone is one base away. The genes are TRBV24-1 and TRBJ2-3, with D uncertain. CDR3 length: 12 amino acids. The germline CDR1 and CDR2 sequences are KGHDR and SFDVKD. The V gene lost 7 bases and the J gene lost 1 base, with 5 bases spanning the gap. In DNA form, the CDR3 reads TGTGCCACCAGGACGGGCACAGATACGCAGTATTTT. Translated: CATRTGTDTQYF.

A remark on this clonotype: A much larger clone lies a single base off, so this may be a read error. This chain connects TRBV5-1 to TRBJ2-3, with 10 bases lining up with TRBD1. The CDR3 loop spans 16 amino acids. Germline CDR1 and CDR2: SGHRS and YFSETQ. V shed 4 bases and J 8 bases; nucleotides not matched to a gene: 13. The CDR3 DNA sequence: TGCGCCAGCAGCCCACGACAGGGGGCAACGGAGGGTACGCAGTATTTT. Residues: CASSPRQGATEGTQYF. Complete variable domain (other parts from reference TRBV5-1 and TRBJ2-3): KAGVTQTPRYLIKTRGQQVTLSCSPISGHRSVSWYQQTPGQGLQFLFEYFSETQRNKGNFPGRFSGRQFSNSRSEMNVSTLELGDSALYLCASSPRQGATEGTQYFGPGTRLTVL.

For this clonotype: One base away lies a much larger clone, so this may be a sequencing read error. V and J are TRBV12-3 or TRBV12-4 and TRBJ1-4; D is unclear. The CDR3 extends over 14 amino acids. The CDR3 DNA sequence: TGTGCCAGCAGTTTGCGGGAGAGAGGAGAAAAACTGCTTTTT. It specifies CASSLRERGEKLLF.

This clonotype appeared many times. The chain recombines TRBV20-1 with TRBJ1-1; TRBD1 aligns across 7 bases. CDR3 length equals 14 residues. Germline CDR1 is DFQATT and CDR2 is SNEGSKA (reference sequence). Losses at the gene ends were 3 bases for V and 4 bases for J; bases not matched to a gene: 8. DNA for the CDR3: TGCAGTGCTAGGAAAGGGGGCCTGCGCACTGAAGCTTTCTTT. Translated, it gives CSARKGGLRTEAFF.